A selection of T cell receptor beta chains follows, all from one sample in a study of control samples from healthy donors and cancer patients. Generated by immunoSEQ multiplex PCR, the TCRdb table keeps only in-frame clones and is missing some. In the table there are some 57,000 clones, roughly 96% of which are singletons. The material sequenced was blood. Receptor source: a woman aged 25 to 39 in good health. The CDR3 runs from the conserved cysteine through the conserved F or W.

CDR3aa: CASSQRRAGIFVNEQFF
v_gene: TRBV5-1

CDR3aa: CASSLSSASTDTQYF
v_gene: TRBV7-3

CDR3aa: CASTGDQNQPQHF
v_gene: TRBV28

CDR3aa: CASSLTSTDRPYEQYF
v_gene: TRBV7-3

CDR3aa: CASHGLVGTDTQYF
v_gene: TRBV6-5

CDR3aa: CATNPGQWTGELFF
v_gene: TRBV24-1

CDR3aa: CAWSPIRQDTGELFF
v_gene: TRBV30

CDR3aa: CASSNRENIEAFF
v_gene: TRBV2

CDR3aa: CASSSENGRPETQYF
v_gene: TRBV5-6

CDR3aa: CASSSRNPGQFYGYTF
v_gene: TRBV27

CDR3aa: CASSQTGGRQYF
v_gene: TRBV5-4

CDR3aa: CASSFSTANSPLHF
v_gene: TRBV11-2

CDR3aa: CASSFEVLETQYF
v_gene: TRBV7-2

CDR3aa: CASSPWGEDNEQFF
v_gene: TRBV9

CDR3aa: CASSDQQPPTNEQFF
v_gene: TRBV2

CDR3aa: CASSFRDLGANEQFF
v_gene: TRBV9

CDR3aa: CASSSPGGKGWQPQHF
v_gene: TRBV5-6

CDR3aa: CAIRTDREKTGELFF
v_gene: TRBV10-3

CDR3aa: CASRAGGPLETQYF
v_gene: TRBV6-4

CDR3aa: CASRTTAISNQPQHF
v_gene: TRBV19

CDR3aa: CASSHRTGEGYTF
v_gene: TRBV3-1/TRBV3-2

CDR3aa: CASRRVPTNEKLFF
v_gene: TRBV6-5

CDR3aa: CASRITGSYYEQYF
v_gene: TRBV27

CDR3aa: CASSQSLAGSTDTQYF
v_gene: TRBV4-1

CDR3aa: CASSEGASGSNEQFF
v_gene: TRBV6-1

CDR3aa: CASSLSPTYEQYF
v_gene: TRBV28

CDR3aa: CASSEATGFTPTRETQYF
v_gene: TRBV2

CDR3aa: CASSLGLAGGRGTDTQYF
v_gene: TRBV5-1

CDR3aa: CASSSLGAGGPNEQYF
v_gene: TRBV27

CDR3aa: CSATRDTQYF
v_gene: TRBV20-1

CDR3aa: CASRGGETQYF
v_gene: TRBV28

CDR3aa: CASNRNSGGGNIQEQYF
v_gene: TRBV19

CDR3aa: CASSAAPSGRAYNEQFF
v_gene: TRBV9

CDR3aa: CSARDSYEQYF
v_gene: TRBV20-1